What follows are 27 T cell receptor beta chains derived from one specimen sequenced in a study of blood T cell repertoires in COVID-19. TCRdb's table, derived via immunoSEQ multiplex PCR, lists solely in-frame clones and lacks some. This table has 70,000 or so clones, over 65% appearing once. Material: peripheral blood. The receptors stem from a woman between 65 and 79 years old with acute or convalescent COVID-19.

This clone has just a few counts. The chain links TRBV6-6 to TRBJ1-1; unclear D gene. V was cut by 7 bases and J by 5 bases, with 11 bases left in between. There are 12 residues in the CDR3. Germline CDR1 and CDR2: MNHNY and SVGAGI (reference sequence). CDR3 amino acids: CASTEGGTEAFF. Written as DNA, the CDR3 is TGTGCCAGCACTGAGGGAGGGACTGAAGCTTTCTTT.

This clone was detected only a few times. The genes are TRBV12-3 or TRBV12-4 and TRBJ1-6; 7 positions agree with TRBD1. CDR3 length: 13 residues. V was clipped by 6 bases and J by 10 bases; unmatched bases: 6. CDR3 sequence reads: CASSRQGGSPLHF. In DNA, the CDR3 is TGTGCCAGCAGCCGACAGGGAGGCTCACCCCTCCACTTT.

This clone was detected only a few times. V is TRBV6-1 and J is TRBJ1-5; 10 bases match TRBD1. The junction had 11 bases not matched to a gene; V was cut back by 3 bases and J by 0 bases. CDR1 MNHNS and CDR2 SASEGT come from the germline V gene. The CDR3 covers 19 residues. CDR3 protein: CASSDAGTGDFFSNQPQHF. The CDR3 DNA sequence: TGTGCCAGCAGTGATGCCGGGACAGGGGACTTCTTTAGCAATCAGCCCCAGCATTTT.

The chain employs TRBV7-3 and TRBJ1-1; D gene uncertain. The CDR3 spans 15 residues. Trimming removed 5 bases from V and 0 bases from J, with 13 bases in between. CDR1 is SGHTA, CDR2 FQGTGA, per germline. The CDR3 DNA reads TGTGCCAGCAGCCCCTCAGGCAGATTGAACACTGAAGCTTTCTTT. It specifies CASSPSGRLNTEAFF. Full variable domain (remainder filled in from reference TRBV7-3 and TRBJ1-1): GAGVSQTPSNKVTEKGKYVELRCDPISGHTALYWYRQSLGQGPEFLIYFQGTGAADDSGLPNDRFFAVRPEGSVSTLKIQRTERGDSAVYLCASSPSGRLNTEAFFGQGTRLTVV.

This chain joins TRBV4-1 and TRBJ1-2; a possible D gene is TRBD1 (6 bases). V lost 0 bases, J lost 3 bases, and 11 bases lay in between. Germline lookup yields CDR1 MGHRA and CDR2 YSYEKL. CDR3 length: 15 residues. The CDR3 nucleotides read TGCGCCAGCAGCCAAGATCTAGGACAGTACTATGGCTACACCTTC. This encodes CASSQDLGQYYGYTF.

The V call is TRBV6-5, the J call TRBJ1-3; 7 bases fit TRBD1. Trimming removed 6 bases from V and 0 bases from J; junction bases left unmatched: 5. Germline CDR1 and CDR2: MNHEY and SVGAGI. This CDR3 has 15 amino acids. The CDR3 DNA is TGTGCCAGCAGATGGACAGGCGCCTCTGGAAACACCATATATTTT. It is translated as CASRWTGASGNTIYF.

V is TRBV2 and J is TRBJ1-5; 9 positions match TRBD1. The V segment lost 8 bases and the J segment 3 bases; nucleotides outside the gene matches: 8. CDR1 and CDR2 (germline): SNHLY, FYNNEI. The CDR3 extends over 15 amino acids. CDR3: CASQRDRGNNQPQHF. The CDR3 DNA sequence: TGTGCCAGCCAGCGAGACAGGGGGAACAATCAGCCCCAGCATTTT. The full variable domain, completed using reference TRBV2 and TRBJ1-5, is EPEVTQTPSHQVTQMGQEVILRCVPISNHLYFYWYRQILGQKVEFLVSFYNNEISEKSEIFDDQFSVERPDGSNFTLKIRSTKLEDSAMYFCASQRDRGNNQPQHFGDGTRLSIL.

This clone was picked up a small number of times. The rearrangement joins TRBV19 to TRBJ1-1; D gene unclear. Trimming pared 9 bases from V and 5 bases from J, leaving 22 bases between. CDR3 length: 15 amino acids. Germline V CDR1 and CDR2: LNHDA, SQIVND (reference sequence). The CDR3 DNA is TGTGCCAGCACCACTACCCCCGAGGGCGGGACTGAAGCTTTCTTT. Translating gives CASTTTPEGGTEAFF.

The chain links TRBV7-3 to TRBJ2-1, with 8 bases identical to TRBD2. Germline V gives CDR1 SGHTA, CDR2 FQGTGA. This CDR3 is 15 amino acids long. The trim removed 1 base at V and 7 bases at J, leaving 6 bases unmatched. The CDR3 coding sequence is TGTGCCAGCAGCTTAAATAGGGCTAGCGGGAATGAGCAGTTCTTC. Amino acids: CASSLNRASGNEQFF. Using reference TRBV7-3 and TRBJ2-1 for the parts outside the CDR3, the full variable domain is GAGVSQTPSNKVTEKGKYVELRCDPISGHTALYWYRQSLGQGPEFLIYFQGTGAADDSGLPNDRFFAVRPEGSVSTLKIQRTERGDSAVYLCASSLNRASGNEQFFGPGTRLTVL.

Only a few counts were recorded for this clone. J is TRBJ1-5 and V is TRBV28; TRBD1 might be the D (6 bases). Germline CDR1 is MDHEN and CDR2 is SYDVKM. Trimming took 3 bases from V and 1 from J, leaving 10 bases between them. The CDR3 is 15 residues long. The DNA for the CDR3 is TGTGCCAGCAGTTTTCTGACAGGCAGCAATCAGCCCCAGCATTTT. Translating it yields CASSFLTGSNQPQHF.

The chain recombines TRBV6-1 with TRBJ1-6; 7 bases agree with TRBD1. CDR1 is MNHNS, CDR2 SASEGT, per germline. This CDR3 is 14 amino acids long. J lost 10 bases, V lost 1 base, and 4 bases had no gene match. The CDR3 reads CASSEGQGRSPLHF. The CDR3 bases are TGTGCCAGCAGTGAAGGACAGGGTAGATCACCCCTCCACTTT.

The J gene is TRBJ2-1, the V gene TRBV2; 7 bases align to TRBD1. Germline V gene sequence: CDR1 SNHLY, CDR2 FYNNEI. This CDR3 is 14 amino acids long. Germline trimming cut 7 bases from V and 0 bases from J; bases unmatched to any gene: 3. The CDR3 region is CASNYRGSYNEQFF. CDR3 sequence (DNA): TGTGCCAGCAATTACAGGGGCTCCTACAATGAGCAGTTCTTC. The full variable domain, in which reference TRBV2 and TRBJ2-1 provide the parts outside the CDR3, is EPEVTQTPSHQVTQMGQEVILRCVPISNHLYFYWYRQILGQKVEFLVSFYNNEISEKSEIFDDQFSVERPDGSNFTLKIRSTKLEDSAMYFCASNYRGSYNEQFFGPGTRLTVL.

This clone showed up just a few times. The CDR3: CASSLDGRGGVTEAFF. CDR3 bases: TGTGCCAGCAGCTTAGACGGACGGGGAGGGGTCACTGAAGCTTTCTTT. The V call is TRBV11-3, the J call TRBJ1-1; TRBD1 is a possible D gene (5 bases). CDR1 and CDR2 (germline): SGHNT, YENEEA. This CDR3 comprises 16 residues. Trimming cost V 0 bases and J 4 bases, with 15 bases left between them.

The V and J genes are TRBV6-5 and TRBJ1-3, with 7 positions matching TRBD1. V dropped 4 bases and J dropped 1; count of bases not matched to a gene: 1. The CDR3 contains 14 residues. The germline gives CDR1 MNHEY, CDR2 SVGAGI. This CDR3 reads CASSSQGSGNTIYF. CDR3 DNA: TGTGCCAGCAGTTCACAGGGGTCTGGAAACACCATATATTTT.

The chain is built from TRBV20-1 and TRBJ2-1, with 10 nucleotides matching TRBD2. In germline, CDR1 is DFQATT, CDR2 SNEGSKA (reference sequence). This CDR3 comprises 14 residues. The V gene end was trimmed by 3 bases and the J gene end by 10 bases; junction bases not matched to a gene: 9. CDR3 sequence: CSASNLAGEREQFF. CDR3 coding DNA: TGCAGTGCTAGTAACCTAGCGGGAGAGCGGGAGCAGTTCTTC.

The rearrangement uses TRBV6-4 and TRBJ2-1, with a weak D call TRBD2 (6 bases). With 5 bases removed from V and 5 bases from J, the gap between germline ends came to 16 bases. CDR1 is MRHNA and CDR2 is SNTAGT in the germline V gene. This CDR3 has 15 amino acids. Here the CDR3 DNA reads TGTGCCAGCAGTCCGGACTATGTGGGTAACAATGAGCAGTTCTTC. Its protein product is CASSPDYVGNNEQFF.

The chain uses TRBV6-2 or TRBV6-3 and TRBJ2-1; D perhaps matches TRBD1 (6 bases). Trimming cost V 5 bases and J 0 bases, with 11 bases left between them. The CDR3 covers 15 residues. CDR1 is MNHEY, CDR2 SVGEGT, per germline. This CDR3 reads CASSHRVSSYNEQFF. The CDR3 DNA sequence: TGTGCCAGCAGTCACAGGGTTAGCTCCTACAATGAGCAGTTCTTC.

The chain is built from TRBV11-3 and TRBJ2-7, with D perhaps matching TRBD1 (8 bases). The CDR3 runs to 15 residues. Germline V gene sequence: CDR1 SGHNT, CDR2 YENEEA. The V and J ends lost 1 base and 2 bases respectively, with 12 bases between them. Written as DNA, the CDR3 is TGTGCCAGCAGCTTAGCCACAGGGGGGGCCTACGAGCAGTACTTC. Its translation: CASSLATGGAYEQYF.

The chain joins TRBV5-4 to TRBJ1-2, with 7 bases matching TRBD1. The CDR3 is 13 amino acids. The germline gives CDR1 SGHNT, CDR2 YYREEE (reference sequence). Unmatched junction bases numbered 8, after V lost 4 bases and J lost 8 bases. The CDR3 region has the DNA TGTGCCAGCAGCGACGACAGGGATTACGGCTACACCTTC. Translated: CASSDDRDYGYTF.

V and J are TRBV13 and TRBJ2-2; D is ambiguous. The CDR3 is 12 residues long. CDR1 and CDR2 from the germline V gene are PRHDT and FYEKMQ (reference sequence). Deletions cut 6 bases from V and 11 bases from J, with 13 bases between. The CDR3 region has the DNA TGTGCCAGCAGTCCATCAAGGAGTGAGCTGTTTTTT. Its protein is CASSPSRSELFF.

The rearrangement links TRBV4-3 to TRBJ2-1; D perhaps matches TRBD2 (5 bases). Germline values: CDR1 LGHNA, CDR2 YSLEER. The V gene lost 3 bases and the J gene lost 4 bases, with 16 bases spanning the gap. The CDR3 is made up of 16 amino acids. For the CDR3, the DNA is TGCGCCAGCAGCCAGGTAGCGAGTACCTTTTACAATGAGCAGTTCTTC. Amino acid sequence: CASSQVASTFYNEQFF.

This CDR3 is CASSEQLYEQYF. The CDR3 coding sequence is TGTGCCAGCAGTGAACAACTCTACGAGCAGTACTTC. The genes are TRBV2 and TRBJ2-7; no clear D gene. The CDR3 extends over 12 amino acids. Trimming left V 2 bases short and J 3 bases short, with 5 bases between. Per the germline V gene, CDR1 is SNHLY and CDR2 is FYNNEI.

This clone has only a few counts. CDR3 sequence: CASSRDLNTGELFF. The DNA for the CDR3 is TGTGCCAGCAGCCGTGACTTGAACACCGGGGAGCTGTTTTTT. The rearrangement links TRBV6-5 to TRBJ2-2; D not certain. Trimming stripped 6 bases from V and 1 base from J, with 9 bases between. Germline values: CDR1 MNHEY, CDR2 SVGAGI. CDR3 size: 14 residues.

The V call is TRBV9, the J call TRBJ2-3; 9 nucleotides align to TRBD2. The V gene end was trimmed by 0 bases and the J gene end by 2 bases; junction bases not matched to a gene: 4. The length of the CDR3 is 16 residues. Per the germline V gene, CDR1 is SGDLS and CDR2 is YYNGEE. CDR3 loop: CASSVGASGVTDTQYF. CDR3 in DNA: TGTGCCAGCAGCGTAGGGGCTAGCGGGGTCACAGATACGCAGTATTTT.

V is TRBV6-2 or TRBV6-3 and J is TRBJ2-7; TRBD2 might be the D (6 bases). The germline gives CDR1 MNHEY, CDR2 SVGEGT. The CDR3 loop spans 14 amino acids. V was clipped by 4 bases and J by 1 base, with 11 bases between them. The chain's CDR3 is CASSSAGRSYEQYF. In DNA, the CDR3 is TGTGCCAGCAGTTCAGCGGGCCGTTCCTACGAGCAGTACTTC.

The rearrangement joins TRBV10-3 to TRBJ2-2, with D hard to call. Germline V gene data show CDR1 as ENHRY and CDR2 as SYGVKD. The CDR3 spans 13 residues. Trimming cost V 3 bases and J 2 bases, with 4 bases left between them. The CDR3 sequence is CAISDLNTGELFF. CDR3 coding DNA: TGTGCCATCAGTGACCTTAACACCGGGGAGCTGTTTTTT.

Remarks on this clone: One junction end disagrees with the germline gene, perhaps due to a read error. The chain couples TRBV29-1 to TRBJ2-5; 12 nucleotides align to TRBD2. The CDR3 covers 12 residues. Germline V lookup: CDR1 SQVTM, CDR2 ANQGSEA. The CDR3 DNA sequence: TGCAGCGTTGGACTAGCGGGAGAGGCCCAGTACTTC. This sequence encodes CSVGLAGEAQYF.